A single sample is the source of the 20 T cell receptor beta chains below, sequenced in a study of T cells in women clearing cervical HPV infection. Assay used: immunoSEQ multiplex PCR; TCRdb lists only in-frame clones, some missing. The sample table sets out 23,000 or so clones. The material sequenced was blood buffy coat. Source of these receptors: a woman aged 18-70 years with a cervical HPV16 infection that either progressed to CIN3+ or cleared (not recorded which).

With respect to this clone: Read coverage stops 3 residues before the CDR3 terminus; the germline J gene supplies the remainder. The chain employs TRBV5-6 and TRBJ2-1; no clear D gene. V lost 5 bases to trimming and J lost 0 bases, with 6 bases between them. This CDR3 is 13 amino acids long. Germline V gene lookup returns CDR1 SGHDT and CDR2 YYEEEE. The CDR3 sequence is CASSAGSYNEQFF. Partial CDR3 DNA: TGTGCCAGCAGTGCCGGCTCCTACAATGAG.

As regards this clone: The sequence runs out 3 residues before the end of the CDR3; the remainder is reconstructed from the germline J gene. This chain connects TRBV20-1 to TRBJ2-7, with 10 bases that match TRBD2. J lost 6 bases, V lost 6 bases, and 8 bases had no gene match. Germline lookup yields CDR1 DFQATT and CDR2 SNEGSKA (reference sequence). The CDR3 is made up of 13 amino acids. The covered CDR3 bases are TGCAGTGCCGGGACTAGCGCCCTCCCCGAG. Its protein product is CSAGTSALPE. The whole CDR3 is CSAGTSALPEQYF.

Comments on this clone: The CDR3 extends 3 residues past the end of the read, so its final part is completed from the germline J gene. The gene calls are TRBV24-1 and TRBJ2-3; 7 bases align to TRBD1. Germline V gives CDR1 KGHDR, CDR2 SFDVKD. CDR3 size: 17 residues. V gave up 2 bases and J gave up 5 bases; unmatched junction bases: 12. The CDR3 protein is CATSDYRDSVSGDTQYF. The DNA read from the CDR3 is TGTGCCACCAGTGATTATCGGGACAGCGTAAGTGGAGATACG.

CDR3 in amino acids: CASSQGTSGTYEQYF. The part of the CDR3 DNA that was read is TGTGCCAGCAGCCAAGGGACTAGCGGGACCTACGAG. The rearrangement links TRBV3-1 (or the pseudogene TRBV3-2) to TRBJ2-7; 12 bases match TRBD2. The CDR3 extends 3 residues past the end of the read, so its final part is completed from the germline J gene. The CDR3 is 15 residues long. CDR1 is LGHDT and CDR2 is YNNKEL in the germline V gene (reference sequence). V lost 1 base to trimming and J lost 2 bases; unmatched junction nucleotides: 0.

CDR3 sequence: CASSDEGPGTGELFF. The sequenced CDR3 bases are TGCGCCAGCAGTGACGAAGGGCCAGGGACCGGGGAG. This chain uses TRBV10-1 with TRBJ2-2, with a possible D match to TRBD1 (5 bases). Coverage ceases 3 residues before the CDR3 finishes, and the germline J gene fills in the end. The V and J ends lost 3 bases and 5 bases respectively, with 13 bases between them. Per germline, CDR1 WNHNN and CDR2 SYGVQD (reference sequence). The CDR3 spans 15 residues.

Points on this clone: The read halts 3 residues ahead of the CDR3 end, with the missing end drawn from the germline J gene. The gene calls are TRBV20-1 and TRBJ2-3; 7 nucleotides align to TRBD2. The CDR3 is 15 amino acids. Germline loops: CDR1 DFQATT, CDR2 SNEGSKA (reference sequence). J gave up 4 bases and V 0 bases, and 7 bases lay outside the gene matches. CDR3: CSARDWREKPDTQYF. The CDR3 bases that were read are TGCAGTGCTAGAGATTGGCGGGAGAAGCCAGATACG.

Comments on this clone: The read ends 3 residues shy of where the CDR3 ends; the end is completed using the germline J gene. This chain joins TRBV2 and TRBJ2-1; TRBD2 matches 14 bases. CDR1 SNHLY and CDR2 FYNNEI come from the germline V gene. CDR3 length: 15 amino acids. The V gene end was trimmed by 6 bases and the J gene end by 9 bases; junction bases not matched to a gene: 7. CDR3 DNA (partial): TGTGCCAGCAGGGGGGGACTAGCGGGAGTGCGTGAG. This gives the protein CASRGGLAGVRE. The full CDR3 protein is CASRGGLAGVREQFF.

As concerns this clone: The CDR3 goes on 3 residues after the read ends, and that part is filled in from the germline J gene. J is TRBJ2-1 and V is TRBV6-2 or TRBV6-3, with 9 positions matching TRBD2. Per the germline V gene, CDR1 is MNHEY and CDR2 is SVGEGT. J was trimmed by 8 bases and V by 4 bases; bases with no gene match: 3. The CDR3 totals 13 residues. The CDR3 is CASSFGTSYEQFF. Partial CDR3 DNA: TGTGCCAGCAGTTTCGGGACTAGCTATGAG.

Points on this clone: The sequence runs out 3 residues before the end of the CDR3; the remainder is reconstructed from the germline J gene. The V and J genes are TRBV11-1 and TRBJ2-7, with 10 bases identical to TRBD1. The V gene's germline CDR1 is SGHAT and CDR2 FQDESV (reference sequence). The CDR3 contains 14 residues. Trimming at V came to 5 bases and at J to 2 bases, leaving 3 bases not matched to a gene. The DNA read from the CDR3 is TGTGCCAGCAGCGGGACAGGGGAAACCTACGAG. As protein: CASSGTGETYE. The full CDR3 is CASSGTGETYEQYF.

As for this clone: Read data end 3 residues before the CDR3 end; the end is taken from the germline J gene. J is TRBJ2-2 and V is TRBV5-1, with TRBD2 identical over 8 bases. Germline V gene sequence: CDR1 SGHRS, CDR2 YFSETQ. The CDR3 runs to 16 residues. The V and J ends lost 0 bases and 2 bases, in that order; junction bases with no gene match: 3. The CDR3 DNA, read in part, is TGCGCCAGCAGCTTGGGCCTAGCGGGCAACACCGGGGAG. This translates into CASSLGLAGNTGE. The CDR3 in full is CASSLGLAGNTGELFF.

As for this clone: Read sequence stops 3 residues before the CDR3 end, and the germline J gene provides the missing end. V and J are TRBV25-1 and TRBJ1-4; D remains unclear. The germline gives CDR1 MGHDK, CDR2 SYGVNS. Deletions cut 1 base from V and 2 bases from J, with 11 bases between. This CDR3 comprises 16 residues. The covered CDR3 bases are TGTGCCAGCAGTGAATTCGGGTTTGCCACTAATGAAAAA. Its protein product is CASSEFGFATNEK. In full, the CDR3 reads CASSEFGFATNEKLFF.

The CDR3 is CASSQDKNRAYGYTF. CDR3 DNA, as far as it was read: TGCGCCAGCAGCCAAGATAAGAACCGCGCCTATGGC. The chain carries TRBV4-1 and TRBJ1-2; no clear D gene. The DNA ends 3 residues before the CDR3 does, and the rest of the CDR3 is filled in from the germline J gene. CDR3 length: 15 residues. The germline CDR1 and CDR2 sequences are MGHRA and YSYEKL. Between the trimmed V and J ends, which lost 0 bases and 4 bases, there was a span of 12 bases.

Comment on this clone: The read finishes 3 residues shy of the CDR3 end, and the germline J gene is used to complete it. The V call is TRBV30, the J call TRBJ2-7; possibly TRBD1 for D (5 bases). CDR1 and CDR2 from the germline V gene are GTSNPN and SVGIG (reference sequence). Between the trimmed V and J ends, which lost 3 bases and 5 bases, there was a span of 14 bases. The CDR3 has 13 amino acids. The DNA read from the CDR3 is TGTGCCTGGAGGTTAGGGGTGTTGAACGAG. Its translation: CAWRLGVLNE. The complete CDR3 protein is CAWRLGVLNEQYF.

With regard to this clone: The read ends 3 residues shy of where the CDR3 ends; the end is completed using the germline J gene. The V call is TRBV18, the J call TRBJ1-2; possible D gene TRBD1, 5 bases. This CDR3 has 14 residues. CDR1 is KGHSH and CDR2 is LQKENI in the germline V gene. CDR3 bases read: TGTGCCAGCTCACCAGTAGGGAGGGGAGGAGGC. Its protein product is CASSPVGRGGG. From start to end, the CDR3 is CASSPVGRGGGYTF. The variable domain in full, with the rest retrieved from reference TRBV18 and TRBJ1-2, is NAGVMQNPRHLVRRRGQEARLRCSPMKGHSHVYWYRQLPEEGLKFMVYLQKENIIDESGMPKERFSAEFPKEGPSILRIQQVVRGDSAAYFCASSPVGRGGGYTFGSGTRLTVV.

Worth noting for this clone: At one end the junction does not follow the germline gene, possibly because of a read error. The read finishes 3 residues shy of the CDR3 end, and the germline J gene is used to complete it. This chain joins TRBV20-1 and TRBJ2-6; TRBD1 is a possible D gene (5 bases). The CDR3 has 13 amino acids. Germline values: CDR1 DFQATT, CDR2 SNEGSKA (reference sequence). CDR3 loop: CSASESGANVLTF. The sequenced CDR3 bases are TGCAGTGCTAGTGAGTCTGGGGCTAACGTC.

On this clone itself: The CDR3 extends 3 residues past the end of the read, so its final part is completed from the germline J gene. The genes are TRBV27 and TRBJ2-7, with D perhaps matching TRBD2 (6 bases). V lost 5 bases and J lost 0, with 11 bases in between. This CDR3 spans 14 amino acids. The germline CDR1 and CDR2 sequences are MNHEY and SMNVEV (reference sequence). Incomplete CDR3 DNA: TGTGCCAGCAGTCAACTAGCCGGCTCCTACGAG. Encoded protein: CASSQLAGSYE. The CDR3 as a whole reads CASSQLAGSYEQYF.

About this clone itself: The CDR3 extends 3 residues past the end of the read, so its final part is completed from the germline J gene. The sample has other DNA sequences that encode this CDR3 too. The genes are TRBV5-1 and TRBJ1-3; TRBD1 matches 8 bases. V was pared by 3 bases and J by 0 bases, with 8 bases of the junction left unmatched. Germline V gives CDR1 SGHRS, CDR2 YFSETQ. CDR3 size: 17 residues. The CDR3 spells CASSSTGQENSGNTIYF. Partial CDR3 DNA: TGCGCCAGCAGCTCAACGGGACAGGAGAACTCTGGAAACACC.

As concerns this clone: The sequenced fragment ends 3 residues before the CDR3 boundary, so the rest is inferred from the germline J gene. The V call is TRBV29-1, the J call TRBJ1-1, with D uncertain. CDR1 SQVTM and CDR2 ANQGSEA come from the germline V gene. This CDR3 has 12 residues. The CDR3 sequence is CSPRRQVGEAFF. CDR3 DNA (partial): TGCAGCCCTCGCCGACAAGTAGGGGAA.

On this clone itself: The CDR3 extends 3 residues past the end of the read, so its final part is completed from the germline J gene. The genes are TRBV10-3 and TRBJ1-5; 8 bases are a match to TRBD1. CDR1 and CDR2 from the germline V gene are ENHRY and SYGVKD. The CDR3 is 16 residues long. Trimming took 0 bases from V and 3 from J; bases not matched to a gene: 4. This chain's CDR3 is CAISESPGQANQPQHF. The part of the CDR3 DNA that was read is TGTGCCATCAGTGAGTCGCCGGGACAGGCCAATCAGCCC.

As to this clone: The read halts 3 residues ahead of the CDR3 end, with the missing end drawn from the germline J gene. This chain links TRBV6-2 or TRBV6-3 with TRBJ2-5; maybe TRBD2 (5 bases). Trimming cost V 2 bases and J 4 bases, with 8 bases left between them. The CDR3 loop spans 13 amino acids. The germline V gene encodes CDR1 MNHEY and CDR2 SVGEGT. The CDR3 sequence is CASSYRGPETQYF. The DNA read from the CDR3 is TGTGCCAGCAGTTACAGAGGGCCAGAGACC.